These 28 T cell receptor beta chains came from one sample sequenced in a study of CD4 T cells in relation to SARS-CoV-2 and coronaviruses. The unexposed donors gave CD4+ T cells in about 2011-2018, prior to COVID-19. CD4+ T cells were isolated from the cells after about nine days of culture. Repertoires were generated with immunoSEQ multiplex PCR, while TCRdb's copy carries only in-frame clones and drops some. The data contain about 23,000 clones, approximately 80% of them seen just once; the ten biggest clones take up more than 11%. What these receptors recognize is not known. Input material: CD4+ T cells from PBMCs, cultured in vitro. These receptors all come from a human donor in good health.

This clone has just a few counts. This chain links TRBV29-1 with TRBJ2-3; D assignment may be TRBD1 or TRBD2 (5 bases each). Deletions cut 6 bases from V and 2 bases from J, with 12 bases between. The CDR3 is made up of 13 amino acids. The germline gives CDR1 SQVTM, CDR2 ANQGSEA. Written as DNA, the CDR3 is TGCAGCGTGGGACGTAGGCTCACAGATACGCAGTATTTT. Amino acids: CSVGRRLTDTQYF.

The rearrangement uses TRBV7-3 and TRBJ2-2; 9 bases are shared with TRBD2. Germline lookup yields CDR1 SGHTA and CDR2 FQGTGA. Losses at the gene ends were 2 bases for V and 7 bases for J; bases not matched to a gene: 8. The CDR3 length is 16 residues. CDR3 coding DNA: TGTGCCAGCAGCTTATTTAGCGGGAGCGGGGACGGGGAGCTGTTTTTT. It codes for CASSLFSGSGDGELFF.

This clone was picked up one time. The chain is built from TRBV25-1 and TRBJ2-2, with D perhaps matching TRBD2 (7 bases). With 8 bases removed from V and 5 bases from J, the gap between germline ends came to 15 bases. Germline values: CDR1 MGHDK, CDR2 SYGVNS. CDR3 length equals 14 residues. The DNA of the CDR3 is TGTGCCAGCCGGGGAGGGGGAGGGACCGGGGAGCTGTTTTTT. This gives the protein CASRGGGGTGELFF.

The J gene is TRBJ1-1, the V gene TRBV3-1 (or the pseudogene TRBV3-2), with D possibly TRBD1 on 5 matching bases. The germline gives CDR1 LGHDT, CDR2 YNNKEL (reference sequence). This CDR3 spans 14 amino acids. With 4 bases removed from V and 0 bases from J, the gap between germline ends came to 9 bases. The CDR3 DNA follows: TGTGCCAGCAGCCCCGGACACCTGAACACTGAAGCTTTCTTT. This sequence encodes CASSPGHLNTEAFF.

The CDR3 here is CASRTGVNNEQFF. The CDR3 DNA reads as TGTGCCAGCAGAACGGGAGTTAACAATGAGCAGTTCTTC. This rearrangement joins TRBV2 to TRBJ2-1; a possible D gene is TRBD2 (6 bases). Trimming took off 6 bases at V and 5 bases at J, with 11 bases between the two ends. Germline V CDR1 and CDR2: SNHLY, FYNNEI. The CDR3 runs to 13 residues.

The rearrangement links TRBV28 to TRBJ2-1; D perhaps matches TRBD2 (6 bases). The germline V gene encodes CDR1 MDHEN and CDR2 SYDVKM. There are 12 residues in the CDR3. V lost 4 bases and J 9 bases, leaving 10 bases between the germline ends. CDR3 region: CASSWRGREQFF. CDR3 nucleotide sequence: TGTGCCAGCAGTTGGCGGGGCCGTGAGCAGTTCTTC.

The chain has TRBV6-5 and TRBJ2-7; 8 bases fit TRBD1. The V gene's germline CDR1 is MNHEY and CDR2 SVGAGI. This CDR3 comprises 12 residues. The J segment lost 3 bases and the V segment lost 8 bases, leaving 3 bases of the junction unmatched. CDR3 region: CASGQGYYEQYF. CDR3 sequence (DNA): TGTGCCAGCGGACAGGGATACTACGAGCAGTACTTC.

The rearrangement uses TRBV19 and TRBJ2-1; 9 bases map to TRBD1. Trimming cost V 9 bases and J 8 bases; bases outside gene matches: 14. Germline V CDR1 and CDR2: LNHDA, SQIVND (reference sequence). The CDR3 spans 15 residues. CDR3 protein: CASDPGQGTPHEQFF. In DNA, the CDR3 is TGTGCCAGCGATCCGGGACAGGGTACTCCCCATGAGCAGTTCTTC.

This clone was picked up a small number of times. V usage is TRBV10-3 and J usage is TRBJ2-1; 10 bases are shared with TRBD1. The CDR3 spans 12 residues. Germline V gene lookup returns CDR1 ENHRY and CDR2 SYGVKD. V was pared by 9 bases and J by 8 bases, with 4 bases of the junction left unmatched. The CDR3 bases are TGTGCCATAGGGACAGGGGTCGATGAGCAGTTCTTC. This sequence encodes CAIGTGVDEQFF.

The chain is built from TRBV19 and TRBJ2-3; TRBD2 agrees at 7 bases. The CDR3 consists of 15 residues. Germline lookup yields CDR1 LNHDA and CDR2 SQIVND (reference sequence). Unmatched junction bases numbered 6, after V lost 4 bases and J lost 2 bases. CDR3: CASSKPAGDTDTQYF. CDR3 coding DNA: TGTGCCAGTAGTAAACCCGCGGGGGACACAGATACGCAGTATTTT.

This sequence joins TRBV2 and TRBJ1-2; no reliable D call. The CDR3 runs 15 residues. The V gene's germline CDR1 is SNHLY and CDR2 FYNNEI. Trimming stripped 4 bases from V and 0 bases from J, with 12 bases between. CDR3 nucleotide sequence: TGTGCCAGCAGTGGGATGGCCCGCTCTAACTATGGCTACACCTTC. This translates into CASSGMARSNYGYTF.

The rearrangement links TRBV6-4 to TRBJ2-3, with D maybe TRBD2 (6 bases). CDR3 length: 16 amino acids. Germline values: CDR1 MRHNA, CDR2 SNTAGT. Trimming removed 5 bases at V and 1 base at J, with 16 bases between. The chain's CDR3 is CASSLIGGKGTDTQYF. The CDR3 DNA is TGTGCCAGCAGTTTAATTGGCGGGAAAGGCACAGATACGCAGTATTTT.

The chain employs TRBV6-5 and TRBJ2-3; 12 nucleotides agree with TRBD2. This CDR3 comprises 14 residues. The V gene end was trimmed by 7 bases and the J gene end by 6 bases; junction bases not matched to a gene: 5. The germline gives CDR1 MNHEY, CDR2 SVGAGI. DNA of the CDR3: TGTGCCAGCACCGAGACTAGCGGGAGCGATACGCAGTATTTT. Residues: CASTETSGSDTQYF.

CDR3 sequence reads: CSVGGQRDEQFF. Here the CDR3 DNA reads TGCAGCGTTGGGGGACAGAGGGATGAGCAGTTCTTC. The chain combines TRBV29-1 with TRBJ2-1; 7 positions agree with TRBD1. The germline V gene encodes CDR1 SQVTM and CDR2 ANQGSEA. This CDR3 comprises 12 residues. Trimming took 4 bases from V and 8 from J; bases not matched to a gene: 5.

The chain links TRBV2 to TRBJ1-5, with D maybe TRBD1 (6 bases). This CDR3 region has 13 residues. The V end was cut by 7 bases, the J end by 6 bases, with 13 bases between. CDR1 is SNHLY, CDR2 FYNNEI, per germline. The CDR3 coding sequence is TGTGCCAGCACCTCAACAGGGTCTCAGCCCCAGCATTTT. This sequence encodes CASTSTGSQPQHF.

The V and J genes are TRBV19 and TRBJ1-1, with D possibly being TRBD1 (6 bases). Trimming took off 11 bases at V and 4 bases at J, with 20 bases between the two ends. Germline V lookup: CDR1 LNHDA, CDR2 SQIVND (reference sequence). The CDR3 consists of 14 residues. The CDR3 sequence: CAATRGGLGTEAFF. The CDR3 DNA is TGTGCCGCGACTCGGGGGGGGCTGGGCACTGAAGCTTTCTTT.

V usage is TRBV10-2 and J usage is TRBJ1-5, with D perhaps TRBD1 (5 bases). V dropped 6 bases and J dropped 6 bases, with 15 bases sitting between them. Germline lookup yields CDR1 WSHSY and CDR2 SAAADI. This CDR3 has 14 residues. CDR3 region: CASRPGGGGQPQHF. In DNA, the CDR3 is TGCGCCAGCAGACCCGGTGGGGGTGGTCAGCCCCAGCATTTT.

The CDR3 loop is CASSQTTEGGTGELFF. CDR3 bases: TGTGCCAGCAGCCAGACGACAGAGGGAGGCACCGGGGAGCTGTTTTTT. The V and J genes are TRBV5-6 and TRBJ2-2; D perhaps matches TRBD2 (6 bases). V dropped 4 bases and J dropped 4 bases, with 17 bases sitting between them. The CDR3 contains 16 residues. Germline CDR1 and CDR2: SGHDT and YYEEEE.

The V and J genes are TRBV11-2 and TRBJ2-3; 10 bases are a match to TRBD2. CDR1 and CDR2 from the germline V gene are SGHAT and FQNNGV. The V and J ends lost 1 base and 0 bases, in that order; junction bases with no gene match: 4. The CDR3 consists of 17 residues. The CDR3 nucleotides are TGTGCCAGCAGCTTAGTTTTTAGCGGGAGGAGCACAGATACGCAGTATTTT. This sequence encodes CASSLVFSGRSTDTQYF.

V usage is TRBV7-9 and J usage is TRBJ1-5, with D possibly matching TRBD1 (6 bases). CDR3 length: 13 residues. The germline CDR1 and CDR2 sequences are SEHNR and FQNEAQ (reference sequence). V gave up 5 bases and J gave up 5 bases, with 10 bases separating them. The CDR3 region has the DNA TGTGCCAGCAGCCAAGGACAGTATCAGCCCCAGCATTTT. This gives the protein CASSQGQYQPQHF. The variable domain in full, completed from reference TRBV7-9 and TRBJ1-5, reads DTGVSQNPRHKITKRGQNVTFRCDPISEHNRLYWYRQTLGQGPEFLTYFQNEAQLEKSRLLSDRFSAERPKGSFSTLEIQRTEQGDSAMYLCASSQGQYQPQHFGDGTRLSIL.

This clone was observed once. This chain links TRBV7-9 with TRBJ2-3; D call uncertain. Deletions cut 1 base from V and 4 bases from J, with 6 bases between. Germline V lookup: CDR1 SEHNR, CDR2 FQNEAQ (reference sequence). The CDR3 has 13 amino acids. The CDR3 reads CASSLDVADTQYF. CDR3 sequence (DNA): TGTGCCAGCAGCTTAGACGTGGCAGATACGCAGTATTTT.

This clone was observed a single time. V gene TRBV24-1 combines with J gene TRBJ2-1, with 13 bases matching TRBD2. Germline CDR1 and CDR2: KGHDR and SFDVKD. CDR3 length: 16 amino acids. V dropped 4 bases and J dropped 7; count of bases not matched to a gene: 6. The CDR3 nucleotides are TGTGCCACCAGTGACCGACTAGCGGGAGGCGGGAATGAGCAGTTCTTC. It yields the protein CATSDRLAGGGNEQFF.

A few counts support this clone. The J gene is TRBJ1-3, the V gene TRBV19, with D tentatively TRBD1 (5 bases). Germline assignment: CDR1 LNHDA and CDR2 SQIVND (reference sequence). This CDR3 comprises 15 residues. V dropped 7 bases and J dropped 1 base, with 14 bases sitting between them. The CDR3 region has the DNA TGTGCCAGTAACCCAAGGGGAGAATCTGGAAACACCATATATTTT. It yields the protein CASNPRGESGNTIYF. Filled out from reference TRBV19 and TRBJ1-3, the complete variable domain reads DGGITQSPKYLFRKEGQNVTLSCEQNLNHDAMYWYRQDPGQGLRLIYYSQIVNDFQKGDIAEGYSVSREKKESFPLTVTSAQKNPTAFYLCASNPRGESGNTIYFGEGSWLTVV.

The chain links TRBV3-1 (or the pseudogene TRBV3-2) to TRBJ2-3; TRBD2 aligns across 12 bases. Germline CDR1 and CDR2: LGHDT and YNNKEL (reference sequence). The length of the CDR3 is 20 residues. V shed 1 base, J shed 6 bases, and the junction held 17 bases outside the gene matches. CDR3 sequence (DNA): TGTGCCAGCAGCCAAGTGCTCCCCTGGCGGACTAGCGGGGACCTGGATACGCAGTATTTT. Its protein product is CASSQVLPWRTSGDLDTQYF.

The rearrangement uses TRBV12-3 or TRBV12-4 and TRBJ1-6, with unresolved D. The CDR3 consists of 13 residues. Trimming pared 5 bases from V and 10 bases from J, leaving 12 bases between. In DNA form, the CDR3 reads TGTGCCAGCAGTCCCCCGGGAGGATCACCCCTCCACTTT. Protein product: CASSPPGGSPLHF.

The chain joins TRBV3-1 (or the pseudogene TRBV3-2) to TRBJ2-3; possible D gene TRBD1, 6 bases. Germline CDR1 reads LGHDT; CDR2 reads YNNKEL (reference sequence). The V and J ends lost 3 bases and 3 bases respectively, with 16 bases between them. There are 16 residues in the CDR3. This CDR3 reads CASSHSQGMGTDTQYF. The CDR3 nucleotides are TGTGCCAGCAGCCATAGCCAGGGGATGGGGACAGATACGCAGTATTTT.

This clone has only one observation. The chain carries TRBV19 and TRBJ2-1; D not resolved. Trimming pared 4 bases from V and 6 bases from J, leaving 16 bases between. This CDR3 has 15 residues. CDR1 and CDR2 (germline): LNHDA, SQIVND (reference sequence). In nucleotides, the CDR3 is TGTGCCAGTAGTACAAATCAAAAAATTGCCAATGAGCAGTTCTTC. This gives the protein CASSTNQKIANEQFF.

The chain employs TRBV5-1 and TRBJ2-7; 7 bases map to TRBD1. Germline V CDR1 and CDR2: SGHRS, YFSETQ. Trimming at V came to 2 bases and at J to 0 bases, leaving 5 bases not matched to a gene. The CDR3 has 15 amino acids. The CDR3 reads CASSFTSGGSYEQYF. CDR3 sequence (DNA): TGCGCCAGCAGCTTCACTTCAGGGGGCTCCTACGAGCAGTACTTC.